This T cell receptor beta chain emerged from a study of beta chain features in type 1 diabetes. Regarding the study as a whole: More deletions and fewer insertions at VDJ junctions were seen in type 1 diabetes patients. TCRB CDR3s were moderately but significantly shorter in Type 1 diabetes patients in all four CD4+ subsets.

A word on this clone: As yet, its antigen is unknown.

Germline CDR1 is SGHVS and CDR2 is FQNEAQ. The CDR3 runs 15 residues. The V gene lost 2 bases and the J gene lost 1 base, with 12 bases spanning the gap. Since all of the isolated RNA was reverse transcribed, expressed TCRB transcripts were what got sequenced. TCRdb's table, derived via immunoSEQ multiplex PCR, lists solely in-frame clones and lacks some. The sample contains 300,000 to 400,000 clones, roughly 9% of which appear only once. The collection from each donor was one heparinised blood draw averaging about 116 mL. Material for sequencing was central memory CD4+ T cells from blood. The J gene is TRBJ2-7, the V gene TRBV7-8; TRBD1 is a possible D gene (6 bases). The sequence came from a man aged 25 to 40 with type 1 diabetes. In DNA, the CDR3 is TGTGCCAGCAGCTTACGTAACAGGGAATCCTACGAGCAGTACTTC. This translates into CASSLRNRESYEQYF.